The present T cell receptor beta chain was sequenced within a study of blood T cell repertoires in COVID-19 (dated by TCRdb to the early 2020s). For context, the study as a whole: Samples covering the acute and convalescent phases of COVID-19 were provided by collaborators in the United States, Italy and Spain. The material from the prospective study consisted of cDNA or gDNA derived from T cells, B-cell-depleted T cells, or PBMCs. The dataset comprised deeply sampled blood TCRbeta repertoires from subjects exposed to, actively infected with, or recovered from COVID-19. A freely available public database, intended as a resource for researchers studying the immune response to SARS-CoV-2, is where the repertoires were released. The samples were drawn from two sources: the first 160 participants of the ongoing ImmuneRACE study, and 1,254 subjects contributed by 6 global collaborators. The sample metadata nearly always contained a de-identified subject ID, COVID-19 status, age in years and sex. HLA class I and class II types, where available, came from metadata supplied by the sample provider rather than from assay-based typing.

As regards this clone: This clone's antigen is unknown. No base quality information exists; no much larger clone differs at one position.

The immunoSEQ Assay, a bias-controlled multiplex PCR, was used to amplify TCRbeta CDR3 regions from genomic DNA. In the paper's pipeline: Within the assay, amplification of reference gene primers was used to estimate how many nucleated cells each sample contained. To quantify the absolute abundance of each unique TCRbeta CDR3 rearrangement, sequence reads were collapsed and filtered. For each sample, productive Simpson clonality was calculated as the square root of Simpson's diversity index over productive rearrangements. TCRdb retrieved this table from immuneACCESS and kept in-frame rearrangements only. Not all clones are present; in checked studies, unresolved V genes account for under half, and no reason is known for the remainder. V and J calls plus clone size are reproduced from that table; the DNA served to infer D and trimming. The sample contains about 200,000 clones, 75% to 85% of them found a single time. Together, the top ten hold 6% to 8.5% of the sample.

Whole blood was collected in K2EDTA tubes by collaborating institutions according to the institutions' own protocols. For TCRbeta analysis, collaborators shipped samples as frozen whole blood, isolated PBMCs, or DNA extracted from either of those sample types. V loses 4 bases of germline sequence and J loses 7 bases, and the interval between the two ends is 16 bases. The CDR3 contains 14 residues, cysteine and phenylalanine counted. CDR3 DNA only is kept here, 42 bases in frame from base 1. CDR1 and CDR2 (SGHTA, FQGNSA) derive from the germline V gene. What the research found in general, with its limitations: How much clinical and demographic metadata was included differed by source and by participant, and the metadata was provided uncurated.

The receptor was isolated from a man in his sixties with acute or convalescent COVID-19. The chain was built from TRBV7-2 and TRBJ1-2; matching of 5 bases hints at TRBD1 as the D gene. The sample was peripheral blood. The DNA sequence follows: TGTGCCAGCAGCTATGGGGCAGCGGGGTTTGGCTACACCTTC. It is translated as CASSYGAAGFGYTF.